The 4 T cell receptor beta chains given below trace back to one sample, sequenced in a study of shared clonotypes between healthy human individuals (dated by TCRdb to 2020 to 2022). Receptor libraries were prepared by the immunoSEQ multiplex PCR assay. Here the immuneACCESS table is served through TCRdb, limited to in-frame sequences with V and J called. Missing clones are a known gap in these copies; in checked studies unresolved V genes cover under half, and the rest lacks a known reason. Here the sample has millions of clones; approximately 95% occur a single time. 0.1% to 0.15% of the sample is in the top ten clones. Sequenced: naive CD4+ T cells sorted from blood. The label giving this sample's cell subset or site can be read as: CD45RA+ positively selected. These receptors came from a man aged 18 to 29 in good health.

V and J are TRBV25-1 and TRBJ2-3; 7 nucleotides align to TRBD1. Germline-derived CDR1 and CDR2 are MGHDK and SYGVNS. Germline trimming cut 2 bases from V and 3 bases from J; bases unmatched to any gene: 5. This CDR3 is 15 amino acids long. The CDR3: CASSEARGQTDTQYF. CDR3 in DNA: TGTGCCAGCAGTGAAGCGAGGGGGCAGACAGATACGCAGTATTTT.

The rearrangement links TRBV10-3 to TRBJ2-2, with D tentatively TRBD2 (5 bases). The V end was cut by 5 bases, the J end by 2 bases, with 15 bases between. CDR1 and CDR2 from the germline V gene are ENHRY and SYGVKD. The CDR3 is made up of 16 amino acids. This CDR3 is CAISPIRGPNTGELFF. In DNA form, the CDR3 reads TGTGCCATCAGTCCAATCCGAGGGCCCAACACCGGGGAGCTGTTTTTT.

The V and J genes are TRBV29-1 and TRBJ1-1; no clear D. The V gene's germline CDR1 is SQVTM and CDR2 ANQGSEA. The CDR3 runs to 13 residues. Trimming stripped 0 bases from V and 1 base from J, with 6 bases between. CDR3 amino acids: CSVEEAANTEAFF. DNA of the CDR3: TGCAGCGTTGAAGAAGCGGCGAACACTGAAGCTTTCTTT.

The genes are TRBV2 and TRBJ1-6; D unclear. Trimming left V 3 bases short and J 14 bases short, with 11 bases between. CDR1 is SNHLY and CDR2 is FYNNEI in the germline V gene. The CDR3 runs to 12 residues. CDR3 protein: CASSEPRVSLHF. The CDR3 region has the DNA TGTGCCAGCAGTGAGCCTCGTGTTTCCCTCCACTTT.